This section outlines one T cell receptor (beta chain) sequence together with its context. Participants had their cohort set by participant-reported clinical history. The data were obtained in a study of blood T cell repertoires in COVID-19. Germline V gene data show CDR1 as LGHNA and CDR2 as YSLEER. CDR3 length: 17 residues. J lost 4 bases, V lost 3 bases, and 11 bases had no gene match. This table comes from immunoSEQ multiplex PCR, and its TCRdb copy is limited to in-frame clones, with some not included. Of 150,000 or so clones detected, about 90% appear once; the ten largest clones hold roughly 4%.

The V and J genes are TRBV4-3 and TRBJ2-3, with 9 bases identical to TRBD1. Material: PBMCs or T cells enriched from blood (not recorded which). This clonotype was obtained from a woman aged 40 to 50 who had been exposed to COVID-19. The DNA of the CDR3 is TGCGCCAGCAGCCAGAGCCACAGGGGGCTAGCGGCAGATACGCAGTATTTT. Translated: CASSQSHRGLAADTQYF.